These 28 T cell receptor beta chains were sequenced from one sample in a study of OX40 agonist ivuxolimab in advanced cancers. Libraries came from the immunoSEQ multiplex PCR assay. Held by TCRdb, this immuneACCESS table contains in-frame sequences only and omits some clones. Under half of the omission traces to an unresolved V gene where checked; the cause of the rest is unknown. A total of tens of thousands of clones appear in this sample, 75% to 90% of them only once. The top ten clones comprise 0.33% of the sample. This specimen consisted of CD4+ or CD8+ T cells sorted from blood, obtained in a trial of the OX40 agonist ivuxolimab. Every receptor here comes from an adult with an advanced solid tumor such as melanoma, head and neck, liver or kidney cancer.

The chain couples TRBV6-5 to TRBJ2-2; TRBD1 might be the D (6 bases). Deletions cut 7 bases from V and 3 bases from J, with 15 bases between. The CDR3 extends over 15 amino acids. CDR1 is MNHEY and CDR2 is SVGAGI in the germline V gene. The CDR3 reads CASKGGAGYTGELFF. Here the CDR3 DNA reads TGTGCCAGCAAAGGGGGTGCAGGGTACACCGGGGAGCTGTTTTTT.

This clone was picked up a small number of times. The rearrangement uses TRBV2 and TRBJ2-5, with a tentative D call TRBD2 (5 bases). Trimming took 3 bases from V and 4 from J, leaving 15 bases between them. This CDR3 has 15 residues. The V gene's germline CDR1 is SNHLY and CDR2 FYNNEI. CDR3: CASSDVLALGETQYF. The CDR3 DNA is TGTGCCAGCAGTGATGTGCTAGCTCTTGGAGAGACCCAGTACTTC.

There are a few counts of this clone. The rearrangement joins TRBV4-3 to TRBJ1-4; D is unclear. The germline CDR1 and CDR2 sequences are LGHNA and YSLEER. This CDR3 is built from 15 residues. V lost 1 base, J lost 1 base, and 7 bases lay in between. The CDR3 is CASSQAHRTNEKLFF. The DNA of the CDR3 is TGCGCCAGCAGCCAAGCACACAGAACTAATGAAAAACTGTTTTTT.

The genes are TRBV7-9 and TRBJ1-1; D gene ambiguous. The CDR3 spans 14 residues. Germline loops: CDR1 SEHNR, CDR2 FQNEAQ (reference sequence). V was clipped by 4 bases and J by 1 base, with 10 bases between them. CDR3 in amino acids: CASSYRTENTEAFF. CDR3 nucleotide sequence: TGTGCCAGCAGCTACCGGACGGAGAACACTGAAGCTTTCTTT.

The genes are TRBV25-1 and TRBJ2-3; either TRBD1 or TRBD2 may supply D (5 bases each). Germline CDR1 and CDR2: MGHDK and SYGVNS. The V end was cut by 1 base, the J end by 7 bases, with 18 bases between. The length of the CDR3 is 16 residues. CDR3 DNA: TGTGCCAGCAGTGAATGGTATCGGGACGCCCCATATACGCAGTATTTT. It codes for CASSEWYRDAPYTQYF. Combining the CDR3 with reference TRBV25-1 and TRBJ2-3 gives the whole variable domain EADIYQTPRYLVIGTGKKITLECSQTMGHDKMYWYQQDPGMELHLIHYSYGVNSTEKGDLSSESTVSRIRTEHFPLTLESARPSHTSQYLCASSEWYRDAPYTQYFGPGTRLTVL.

V usage is TRBV4-2 and J usage is TRBJ2-6; 7 bases are shared with TRBD2. This CDR3 region has 16 residues. Trimming cost V 4 bases and J 0 bases; bases outside gene matches: 3. Germline V gene lookup returns CDR1 LGHNA and CDR2 YNFKEQ. CDR3: CASSLGLTSGANVLTF. CDR3 nucleotides: TGTGCCAGCAGCCTGGGACTAACCTCTGGGGCCAACGTCCTGACTTTC.

This clone was found a few times. J is TRBJ1-1 and V is TRBV18; 9 bases align to TRBD1. V was pared by 5 bases and J by 8 bases, with 3 bases of the junction left unmatched. The CDR3 is 12 amino acids. CDR1 KGHSH and CDR2 LQKENI come from the germline V gene. The CDR3 protein is CASSTGQGEAFF. Here the CDR3 DNA reads TGTGCCAGCTCAACCGGACAGGGGGAAGCTTTCTTT.

The chain joins TRBV19 to TRBJ2-4; D gene unclear. V was clipped by 5 bases and J by 6 bases, with 17 bases between them. The CDR3 loop spans 15 amino acids. Germline values: CDR1 LNHDA, CDR2 SQIVND (reference sequence). The CDR3 is CASSPDPSNTNIQYF. In DNA, the CDR3 is TGTGCCAGTAGTCCTGACCCATCTAATACAAACATTCAGTACTTC.

This chain joins TRBV29-1 and TRBJ2-3; 10 bases match TRBD1. The CDR3 is 14 residues long. Germline trimming cut 7 bases from V and 4 bases from J; bases unmatched to any gene: 8. The germline V gene encodes CDR1 SQVTM and CDR2 ANQGSEA. This CDR3 reads CSGQRDRGSDTQYF. As DNA, the CDR3 is TGCAGCGGACAAAGGGACAGGGGATCAGATACGCAGTATTTT.

The chain joins TRBV27 to TRBJ1-6; no definite D call. Trimming cost V 6 bases and J 14 bases, with 17 bases left between them. The CDR3 contains 13 residues. CDR1 MNHEY and CDR2 SMNVEV come from the germline V gene (reference sequence). CDR3 in DNA: TGTGCCAGCAGCTTAATGGGAGTCGAGACCCTCCACTTT. Translated: CASSLMGVETLHF.

A note on this clone: Other nucleotide sequences from this sample produce the same CDR3. The rearrangement links TRBV9 to TRBJ1-3; 10 bases agree with TRBD1. Germline trimming cut 3 bases from V and 3 bases from J; bases unmatched to any gene: 0. Germline V gene sequence: CDR1 SGDLS, CDR2 YYNGEE. CDR3 length: 14 amino acids. CDR3 region: CASSGTGGGNTIYF. The DNA of the CDR3 is TGTGCCAGCAGCGGGACAGGGGGTGGAAACACCATATATTTT.

Details on this clone: One end of the junction varies from germline; a read error may be responsible. This chain uses TRBV11-1 with TRBJ2-7; the D is unclear. Germline CDR1 is SGHAT and CDR2 is FQDESV (reference sequence). CDR3 size: 13 residues. CDR3 region: CASSLPGSHEQYF. The DNA of the CDR3 is TGTGCCAGCAGCTTACCGGGCTCCCACGAGCAGTACTTC. Full variable domain (remainder filled in from reference TRBV11-1 and TRBJ2-7): EAEVAQSPRYKITEKSQAVAFWCDPISGHATLYWYRQILGQGPELLVQFQDESVVDDSQLPKDRFSAERLKGVDSTLKIQPAELGDSAMYLCASSLPGSHEQYFGPGTRLTVT.

V gene TRBV7-9 combines with J gene TRBJ2-7; tentatively, D is TRBD2 (6 bases). The ends were cut back, 4 bases at V and 5 bases at J, with 21 bases in the middle. Per the germline V gene, CDR1 is SEHNR and CDR2 is FQNEAQ (reference sequence). The CDR3 covers 16 residues. The CDR3 nucleotides are TGTGCCAGCAGCTCAACGGGACTTGGGAGGAGGAACGAGCAGTACTTC. As protein: CASSSTGLGRRNEQYF.

The V gene is TRBV6-5, the J gene TRBJ2-5, with 7 bases lining up with TRBD1. The CDR3 consists of 14 residues. Germline CDR1 reads MNHEY; CDR2 reads SVGAGI. V dropped 6 bases and J dropped 1; count of bases not matched to a gene: 5. The CDR3 region has the DNA TGTGCCAGCAGCCCAGACAGGGCCCAAGAGACCCAGTACTTC. It is translated as CASSPDRAQETQYF.

V usage is TRBV10-3 and J usage is TRBJ1-2, with 9 bases identical to TRBD1. Germline V gene data show CDR1 as ENHRY and CDR2 as SYGVKD. This CDR3 is built from 14 residues. V was pared by 6 bases and J by 6 bases, with 8 bases of the junction left unmatched. The CDR3 bases are TGTGCCATCAGCCGCCGGGACAGGGAGGATGGCTACACCTTC. Translating gives CAISRRDREDGYTF.

This clone was seen only once. V is TRBV19 and J is TRBJ2-3; D gene unclear. The V end lost 4 bases, the J end lost 0 bases, and 8 bases lay between the germline ends. Per germline, CDR1 LNHDA and CDR2 SQIVND (reference sequence). The CDR3 consists of 14 residues. CDR3 sequence: CASSTPTSTDTQYF. The DNA of the CDR3 is TGTGCCAGTAGTACTCCGACTAGCACAGATACGCAGTATTTT.

This chain links TRBV5-1 with TRBJ2-5, with D possibly being TRBD2 (5 bases). The CDR3 sequence is 16 residues long. Trimming removed 0 bases from V and 5 bases from J, with 17 bases in between. Germline loops: CDR1 SGHRS, CDR2 YFSETQ. The CDR3 DNA reads as TGCGCCAGCAGCTTGGCCCCGGGCCCGTCGGGGGAGACCCAGTACTTC. Its translation: CASSLAPGPSGETQYF.

V gene TRBV30 combines with J gene TRBJ2-7, with TRBD1 matching 9 bases. CDR3 size: 14 residues. CDR1 and CDR2 from the germline V gene are GTSNPN and SVGIG (reference sequence). J gave up 6 bases and V 4 bases, and 10 bases lay outside the gene matches. The CDR3 spells CAWTRRDRAVEQYF. The CDR3 nucleotides read TGTGCCTGGACCCGCCGGGACAGGGCCGTCGAGCAGTACTTC.

This chain uses TRBV7-2 with TRBJ2-2, with D maybe TRBD2 (5 bases). Germline V gene lookup returns CDR1 SGHTA and CDR2 FQGNSA. CDR3 size: 14 residues. V was clipped by 3 bases and J by 5 bases, with 10 bases between them. The CDR3 nucleotides are TGTGCCAGCAGCTTGCAGCGGACGACCGGGGAGCTGTTTTTT. This translates into CASSLQRTTGELFF.

The chain is built from TRBV7-2 and TRBJ1-5; TRBD1 is a possible D gene (5 bases). The CDR3 consists of 13 residues. The V end was cut by 2 bases, the J end by 9 bases, with 11 bases between. Germline V gene lookup returns CDR1 SGHTA and CDR2 FQGNSA. CDR3 residues: CASSLQGAGPQHF. DNA for the CDR3: TGTGCCAGCAGCTTACAGGGCGCGGGGCCCCAGCATTTT.

This CDR3 is CASSQSRGGYNEQFF. CDR3 bases: TGCGCCAGCAGCCAATCCAGGGGAGGCTACAATGAGCAGTTCTTC. The genes are TRBV4-3 and TRBJ2-1; the D call may be TRBD1 or TRBD2 (6 bases each). V was pared by 2 bases and J by 3 bases, with 11 bases between. Germline V gene sequence: CDR1 LGHNA, CDR2 YSLEER. The CDR3 sequence is 15 residues long.

The chain uses TRBV10-3 and TRBJ1-1; TRBD1 agrees at 7 bases. J lost 3 bases, V lost 8 bases, and 9 bases had no gene match. This CDR3 spans 14 amino acids. Germline V CDR1 and CDR2: ENHRY, SYGVKD. CDR3 in amino acids: CAIWGGQAHTEAFF. The CDR3 DNA is TGTGCCATCTGGGGAGGACAGGCTCACACTGAAGCTTTCTTT.

The sample holds one count of this clone. This sequence joins TRBV18 and TRBJ1-2, with 10 positions matching TRBD1. J was trimmed by 4 bases and V by 2 bases; bases with no gene match: 1. Germline loops: CDR1 KGHSH, CDR2 LQKENI. The CDR3 loop spans 14 amino acids. DNA of the CDR3: TGTGCCAGCTCACCATGGACAGGGGGCTATGGCTACACCTTC. Protein sequence: CASSPWTGGYGYTF.

This clone was observed a single time. This chain joins TRBV28 and TRBJ2-3; no firm D call. CDR1 is MDHEN, CDR2 SYDVKM, per germline. The V gene lost 3 bases and the J gene lost 6 bases, with 7 bases spanning the gap. The CDR3 is 12 residues long. The CDR3 DNA follows: TGTGCCAGCAGTTTGTTTTCCGATACGCAGTATTTT. Its protein product is CASSLFSDTQYF. The whole variable domain, filled in from reference TRBV28 and TRBJ2-3, reads DVKVTQSSRYLVKRTGEKVFLECVQDMDHENMFWYRQDPGLGLRLIYFSYDVKMKEKGDIPEGYSVSREKKERFSLILESASTNQTSMYLCASSLFSDTQYFGPGTRLTVL.

This chain uses TRBV2 with TRBJ1-1, with TRBD1 identical over 7 bases. Germline V gene sequence: CDR1 SNHLY, CDR2 FYNNEI. V shed 7 bases, J shed 0 bases, and the junction held 11 bases outside the gene matches. The CDR3 totals 16 residues. The CDR3 region has the DNA TGTGCCAGCACCCGGGACAGCCTGGTTATGAACACTGAAGCTTTCTTT. It yields the protein CASTRDSLVMNTEAFF.

The J gene is TRBJ1-2, the V gene TRBV11-2; D is undetermined. V lost 1 base and J lost 4, with 16 bases in between. This CDR3 is 16 amino acids long. Germline lookup yields CDR1 SGHAT and CDR2 FQNNGV. In DNA form, the CDR3 reads TGTGCCAGCAGCTTAGGTCCGGCCCGCGCTGGCTATGGCTACACCTTC. Its protein is CASSLGPARAGYGYTF. Complete variable domain (other parts from reference TRBV11-2 and TRBJ1-2): EAGVAQSPRYKIIEKRQSVAFWCNPISGHATLYWYQQILGQGPKLLIQFQNNGVVDDSQLPKDRFSAERLKGVDSTLKIQPAKLEDSAVYLCASSLGPARAGYGYTFGSGTRLTVV.

The chain couples TRBV7-3 to TRBJ2-1; D remains unclear. V dropped 5 bases and J dropped 10 bases, with 18 bases sitting between them. This CDR3 region has 14 residues. Germline CDR1 is SGHTA and CDR2 is FQGTGA. The CDR3 DNA is TGTGCCAGCAGCCAGGACCGTTTAACAAGAGAGCAGTTCTTC. Encoded protein: CASSQDRLTREQFF.

CDR3: CASKTGQHYEQYF. CDR3 DNA: TGTGCCAGCAAAACGGGACAGCACTACGAGCAGTACTTC. The rearrangement joins TRBV6-6 to TRBJ2-7, with 7 bases matching TRBD1. CDR3 size: 13 residues. Germline V lookup: CDR1 MNHNY, CDR2 SVGAGI (reference sequence). V shed 7 bases, J shed 3 bases, and the junction held 6 bases outside the gene matches.